The sample holds many counts of the clone carrying this TCR beta chain. This record comes from a study of human T cells and chemical hapten exposure. Turning to the study itself: Patches with 0.01% DPC went on the upper back, and the tests were read at 6 days.

Described time point: pre-sensitization, week 0. This sample's treatment: therapeutic diphenylcyclopropenone sensitization with weekly scalp DPC. The total RNA was obtained from whole blood that was not fractionated. The CDR3 is 15 residues long. Deletions cut 6 bases from V and 3 bases from J, with 15 bases between. Per the germline V gene, CDR1 is MNHNY and CDR2 is SVGAGI (reference sequence). TCRdb called the RACE reads again in MiXCR, with one record for every CDR3 protein. Of tens of thousands of distinct CDR3 sequences listed, roughly 12% are singletons. This receptor was obtained from a woman aged 40 to 50 with alopecia areata. Some clones in this sample may be carry-over from other donors' samples. The chain couples TRBV6-6 to TRBJ2-1; weak D call: TRBD1 (5 bases). The sample here was whole blood, taken in connection with sensitization to the hapten diphenylcyclopropenone (DPC). The CDR3 DNA reads TGTGCCAGCAGCCGCCAGGAAGACAGCTACAATGAGCAGTTCTTC. Protein sequence: CASSRQEDSYNEQFF.